This is a list of T cell receptor beta chains from one sample in a study of blood T cell dynamics during melanoma immunotherapy. TCRdb keeps only in-frame clones here, not all; method: immunoSEQ multiplex PCR. The sample includes 9,000 to 10,000 clones, 80% to 90% of them seen just once. Material: blood, obtained from a patient treated with checkpoint blockade. These receptors were obtained from a human donor with melanoma. Each CDR3 is given with its conserved first and last residue. Each record gives: clone size, D gene, J gene, V gene, CDR3 protein, CDR3 DNA. The D gene is left open where the match is weak. The size entry is marked missing in some rows and otherwise reads once, few, many or a size class.

- - TRBJ1-5 TRBV30 CAWSVKGRGQPQHF TGTGCCTGGAGTGTAAAAGGGAGGGGTCAGCCCCAGCATTTT
- - TRBJ2-3 TRBV7-3 CASSLASTDTQYF TGTGCCAGCAGCTTAGCGAGCACAGATACGCAGTATTTT
- - TRBJ1-2 TRBV14 CASSQASVNYGYTF TGTGCCAGCAGCCAAGCTTCCGTTAACTATGGCTACACCTTC
few TRBD1 TRBJ1-6 TRBV9 CASSAATGSNSPLHF TGTGCCAGCAGCGCTGCGACAGGGAGTAATTCACCCCTCCACTTT
- - TRBJ1-5 TRBV7-8 CASSLAFQPQHF TGTGCCAGCAGCTTAGCGTTCCAGCCCCAGCATTTT
large TRBD2 TRBJ2-7 TRBV5-6 CASKRLAGLYEQYF TGTGCCAGCAAACGGCTAGCGGGGCTCTACGAGCAGTACTTC
few - TRBJ1-6 TRBV30 CAWSGRNSPLHF TGTGCCTGGAGTGGAAGGAATTCACCCCTCCACTTT
- TRBD1 TRBJ2-7 TRBV19 CASSGRTGDYEQYF TGTGCCAGTAGTGGCAGGACAGGGGACTACGAGCAGTACTTC
- TRBD1 TRBJ1-5 TRBV5-1 CASSPGQGGNQPQHF TGCGCCAGCTCTCCGGGACAGGGTGGCAATCAGCCCCAGCATTTT
- - TRBJ1-2 TRBV28 CASSLSGLFNGYTF TGTGCCAGCAGTTTATCAGGGCTCTTCAATGGCTACACCTTC
- TRBD1 TRBJ1-1 TRBV7-2 CASSSMTGFTEAFF TGTGCCAGCAGCTCCATGACAGGGTTCACTGAAGCTTTCTTT